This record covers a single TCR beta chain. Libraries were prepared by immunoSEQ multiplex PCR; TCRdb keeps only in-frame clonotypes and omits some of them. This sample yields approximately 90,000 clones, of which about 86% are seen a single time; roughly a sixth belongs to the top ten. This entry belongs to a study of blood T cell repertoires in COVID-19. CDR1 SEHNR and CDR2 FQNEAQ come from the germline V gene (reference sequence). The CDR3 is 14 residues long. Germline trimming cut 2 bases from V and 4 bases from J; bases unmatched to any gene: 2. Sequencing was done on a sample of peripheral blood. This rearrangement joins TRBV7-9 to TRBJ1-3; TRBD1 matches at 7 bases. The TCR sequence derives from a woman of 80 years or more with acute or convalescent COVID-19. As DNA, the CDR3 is TGTGCCAGCAGCTTACAGGGGGGAGGAAACACCATATATTTT. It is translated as CASSLQGGGNTIYF. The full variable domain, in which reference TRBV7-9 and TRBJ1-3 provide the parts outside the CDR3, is DTGVSQNPRHKITKRGQNVTFRCDPISEHNRLYWYRQTLGQGPEFLTYFQNEAQLEKSRLLSDRFSAERPKGSFSTLEIQRTEQGDSAMYLCASSLQGGGNTIYFGEGSWLTVV.